Each of the 15 T cell receptor beta chains below was sequenced from the same sample in a study of regulatory T cells in long-lasting Graves disease. CDR3 regions were amplified by Arm-PCR using iRepertoire HTBI primers to build TCR beta libraries. Each CDR3 protein is one row after TCRdb ran MiXCR on the multiplex PCR reads. The sample has about 400,000 distinct CDR3 sequences, 20% seen once. The time point: persistent/refractory GD, antithyroid drugs over 5 years with positive TRAb. Researchers made the TCR library from RNA that was extracted from PBMCs. Here the sequenced sample was peripheral blood mononuclear cells (PBMCs), taken when the disease was refractory, from a patient treated with antithyroid drugs. These receptors originate from a female donor with Graves disease.

This sequence joins TRBV5-1 and TRBJ1-1, with no clear D. In germline, CDR1 is SGHRS, CDR2 YFSETQ. The CDR3 loop spans 13 amino acids. V was pared by 0 bases and J by 6 bases, with 9 bases between. The CDR3 reads CASSLAGSAEAFF. The DNA for the CDR3 is TGCGCCAGCAGCTTGGCGGGGAGTGCTGAAGCTTTCTTT. The full variable domain, in which reference TRBV5-1 and TRBJ1-1 provide the parts outside the CDR3, is KAGVTQTPRYLIKTRGQQVTLSCSPISGHRSVSWYQQTPGQGLQFLFEYFSETQRNKGNFPGRFSGRQFSNSRSEMNVSTLELGDSALYLCASSLAGSAEAFFGQGTRLTVV.

This clonotype was recorded a few times. The V and J genes are TRBV12-3 or TRBV12-4 and TRBJ2-1, with TRBD1 identical over 10 bases. CDR3 length: 14 residues. V was clipped by 5 bases and J by 9 bases; unmatched bases: 7. The CDR3 reads CASSPPGQGSEQFF. CDR3 bases: TGTGCCAGCAGTCCTCCGGGACAGGGGTCTGAGCAGTTCTTC.

V is TRBV7-9 and J is TRBJ2-7, with 7 bases aligning to TRBD2. Per the germline V gene, CDR1 is SEHNR and CDR2 is FQNEAQ (reference sequence). The CDR3 is 15 amino acids. V was pared by 3 bases and J by 5 bases, with 10 bases of the junction left unmatched. The CDR3 region has the DNA TGTGCCAGCAGCTTTCAAAGCGGGAAATACAACGAGCAGTACTTC. Its translation is CASSFQSGKYNEQYF.

This clonotype has more than one count but fewer than ten. The V call is TRBV11-2, the J call TRBJ2-7; the D is unclear. The CDR3 runs to 13 residues. CDR1 is SGHAT, CDR2 FQNNGV, per germline. Trimming removed 4 bases at V and 6 bases at J, with 13 bases between. Here the CDR3 DNA reads TGTGCCAGCAGCTCAAAGGGTTGGGGCGAGCAGTACTTC. Residues: CASSSKGWGEQYF.

This clonotype was detected only once. The chain links TRBV12-5 to TRBJ2-2; D unresolved. This CDR3 region has 13 residues. The V end was cut by 7 bases, the J end by 4 bases, with 10 bases between. Looked up from germline, CDR1 is LGHNT and CDR2 is FRNRAP. CDR3 nucleotide sequence: TGTGCTAGTGATTCCCCCAGCACCGGGGAGCTGTTTTTT. Protein: CASDSPSTGELFF.

This clonotype has more than one count but fewer than ten. The chain joins TRBV18 to TRBJ1-1, with D possibly being TRBD1 (5 bases). The CDR3 length is 16 residues. CDR1 KGHSH and CDR2 LQKENI come from the germline V gene. The V end was cut by 6 bases, the J end by 0 bases, with 17 bases between. The CDR3 DNA follows: TGTGCCAGCTCGCCGGATTCGACAGCTATGAACACTGAAGCTTTCTTT. It encodes CASSPDSTAMNTEAFF. The full variable domain, in which reference TRBV18 and TRBJ1-1 provide the parts outside the CDR3, is NAGVMQNPRHLVRRRGQEARLRCSPMKGHSHVYWYRQLPEEGLKFMVYLQKENIIDESGMPKERFSAEFPKEGPSILRIQQVVRGDSAAYFCASSPDSTAMNTEAFFGQGTRLTVV.

The chain employs TRBV20-1 and TRBJ1-5, with D possibly being TRBD1 (5 bases). The CDR3 is 15 residues long. Per germline, CDR1 DFQATT and CDR2 SNEGSKA (reference sequence). Trimming pared 2 bases from V and 5 bases from J, leaving 16 bases between. The CDR3 DNA reads as TGCAGTGCTAGACGGAGAGGGGATTCCTATCAGCCCCAGCATTTT. This translates into CSARRRGDSYQPQHF.

V and J are TRBV6-1 and TRBJ2-2, with D unresolved. V lost 1 base, J lost 7 bases, and 7 bases lay in between. The CDR3 length is 13 residues. Germline-derived CDR1 and CDR2 are MNHNS and SASEGT. In DNA form, the CDR3 reads TGTGCCAGCAGTGAAGTTGAGCTCGGGGAGCTGTTTTTT. This translates into CASSEVELGELFF.

The gene calls are TRBV6-1 and TRBJ1-5; TRBD1 aligns across 8 bases. Unmatched junction bases numbered 9, after V lost 6 bases and J lost 5 bases. Germline loops: CDR1 MNHNS, CDR2 SASEGT. The CDR3 length is 15 residues. The CDR3 loop is CASRELTGAYQPQHF. As DNA, the CDR3 is TGTGCCAGCAGGGAATTGACAGGGGCGTATCAGCCCCAGCATTTT.

Ten or more counts support this clonotype. The chain carries TRBV7-2 and TRBJ1-5; possibly TRBD1 for D (5 bases). The germline V gene has CDR1 SGHTA and CDR2 FQGNSA. V was cut by 1 base and J by 0 bases, with 13 bases left in between. CDR3 length: 17 residues. The DNA for the CDR3 is TGTGCCAGCAGCTTAGAGCTAGGGGCAGATAGCAATCAGCCCCAGCATTTT. Protein: CASSLELGADSNQPQHF.

The V and J genes are TRBV7-9 and TRBJ1-6; D not resolved. Deletions cut 4 bases from V and 9 bases from J, with 16 bases between. This CDR3 is built from 15 residues. Per the germline V gene, CDR1 is SEHNR and CDR2 is FQNEAQ (reference sequence). CDR3 sequence reads: CASSSREEASSPLHF. The CDR3 DNA is TGTGCCAGCAGCTCAAGGGAGGAGGCGAGTTCACCCCTCCACTTT.

This clonotype was recorded many times. The V gene is TRBV7-9, the J gene TRBJ2-5, with D possibly matching TRBD1 (5 bases). The ends were cut back, 5 bases at V and 4 bases at J, with 14 bases in the middle. CDR1 and CDR2 (germline): SEHNR, FQNEAQ (reference sequence). This CDR3 contains 14 residues. CDR3 DNA sequence: TGTGCCAGCAGCCAGGCGACAGCTACAGAGACCCAGTACTTC. Its protein product is CASSQATATETQYF.

The sample holds many counts of this clonotype. The V gene is TRBV12-3 or TRBV12-4, the J gene TRBJ1-1; D is unresolved. V was shortened by 5 bases and J by 2 bases, with 15 bases between the two germline ends. The CDR3 loop spans 15 amino acids. The CDR3 bases are TGTGCCAGCAGTCTCGTACTCTTCGAAAACACTGAAGCTTTCTTT. Encoded protein: CASSLVLFENTEAFF.

This clonotype came up a few times. The genes are TRBV30 and TRBJ2-7; 10 positions agree with TRBD2. Trimming cost V 2 bases and J 5 bases; bases outside gene matches: 6. This CDR3 has 14 residues. The V gene's germline CDR1 is GTSNPN and CDR2 SVGIG (reference sequence). The CDR3 is CAWSTTSGKNEQYF. CDR3 sequence (DNA): TGTGCCTGGAGTACCACTAGCGGGAAGAACGAGCAGTACTTC.

This clonotype showed up many times. V usage is TRBV12-3 or TRBV12-4 and J usage is TRBJ2-5; D tentatively reads TRBD1 or TRBD2 (5 bases each). The length of the CDR3 is 14 residues. Trimming pared 11 bases from V and 2 bases from J, leaving 18 bases between. CDR3: CASRNSGRQETQYF. The CDR3 DNA reads as TGTGCCTCCAGGAACTCAGGGAGACAAGAGACCCAGTACTTC.